These 12 T cell receptor beta chains were sequenced from one sample in a study of PD-L1 blockade in urothelial cancer. Time point reported: peripheral blood 6 weeks after treatment start. The method was immunoSEQ multiplex PCR; TCRdb's version includes in-frame clones alone and lacks a portion of them. The sample yields roughly 46,000 clones, 70% to 90% seen once. The sample here was PBMCs, taken around atezolizumab (anti-PD-L1) treatment. The source of these receptors is a man between 50 and 59 years old with urothelial cancer.

V is TRBV4-1 and J is TRBJ2-2, with 11 bases matching TRBD1. This CDR3 contains 15 residues. Losses at the gene ends were 3 bases for V and 6 bases for J; bases not matched to a gene: 3. Per the germline V gene, CDR1 is MGHRA and CDR2 is YSYEKL. The CDR3 loop reads CASSQPGQGAGELFF. CDR3 nucleotide sequence: TGCGCCAGCAGCCAGCCGGGACAGGGGGCCGGGGAGCTGTTTTTT.

This rearrangement joins TRBV19 to TRBJ1-2; 9 bases line up with TRBD1. CDR1 and CDR2 from the germline V gene are LNHDA and SQIVND (reference sequence). The CDR3 is made up of 14 amino acids. The ends lost 8 bases at V and 0 bases at J; junction bases unmatched: 4. As DNA, the CDR3 is TGTGCCAGTCTTGACAGGGGGTCTAACTATGGCTACACCTTC. It translates to CASLDRGSNYGYTF.

This clone has only one observation. The chain is built from TRBV27 and TRBJ1-1; 7 positions match TRBD1. J gave up 4 bases and V 7 bases, and 6 bases lay outside the gene matches. This CDR3 has 13 amino acids. The germline V gene has CDR1 MNHEY and CDR2 SMNVEV (reference sequence). CDR3 nucleotide sequence: TGTGCCAGCAAAACAGGGGCGGTCACTGAAGCTTTCTTT. This gives the protein CASKTGAVTEAFF.

This rearrangement joins TRBV5-1 to TRBJ1-5; 9 bases are shared with TRBD1. The CDR3 has 14 residues. In germline, CDR1 is SGHRS, CDR2 YFSETQ. The J segment lost 6 bases and the V segment lost 4 bases, leaving 5 bases of the junction unmatched. DNA of the CDR3: TGCGCCAGCAGCCCCGGGACAGGGTCTCAGCCCCAGCATTTT. Translation: CASSPGTGSQPQHF.

This clone was counted once. This chain links TRBV6-4 with TRBJ2-1, with unresolved D. This CDR3 has 15 residues. Germline V gene sequence: CDR1 MRHNA, CDR2 SNTAGT. Trimming removed 2 bases at V and 7 bases at J, with 15 bases between. The CDR3 DNA reads as TGTGCCAGCAGTGACGACCACGGAGTGATGAATGAGCAGTTCTTC. Protein: CASSDDHGVMNEQFF.

V and J are TRBV23-1 and TRBJ2-7; TRBD2 might be the D (6 bases). TRBV23-1 qualifies as an ORF whose function is uncertain. The CDR3 runs 15 residues. V shed 0 bases and J shed 3 bases, with 12 bases lying between them. The CDR3 loop is CASSQSGGSIYEQYF. The CDR3 nucleotides read TGCGCCAGCAGTCAATCGGGGGGAAGTATCTACGAGCAGTACTTC.

The rearrangement links TRBV18 to TRBJ2-7; maybe TRBD1 (7 bases). V was cut by 1 base and J by 6 bases, with 19 bases left in between. The germline V gene encodes CDR1 KGHSH and CDR2 LQKENI. CDR3 length: 16 residues. The CDR3 reads CASSPLAGGLFREQYF. The CDR3 DNA reads as TGTGCCAGCTCACCACTTGCAGGGGGACTCTTTCGCGAGCAGTACTTC. Based on the CDR3 plus reference TRBV18 and TRBJ2-7, the full variable domain is NAGVMQNPRHLVRRRGQEARLRCSPMKGHSHVYWYRQLPEEGLKFMVYLQKENIIDESGMPKERFSAEFPKEGPSILRIQQVVRGDSAAYFCASSPLAGGLFREQYFGPGTRLTVT.

The genes are TRBV11-2 and TRBJ1-4; 7 bases match TRBD1. This CDR3 comprises 13 residues. CDR1 and CDR2 from the germline V gene are SGHAT and FQNNGV. V shed 4 bases, J shed 17 bases, and the junction held 13 bases outside the gene matches. CDR3 sequence (DNA): TGTGCCAGCAGCTACACCGGAGACAGGGCCCCCTTTTTT. This codes for CASSYTGDRAPFF. The whole variable domain, remainder taken from reference TRBV11-2 and TRBJ1-4, is EAGVAQSPRYKIIEKRQSVAFWCNPISGHATLYWYQQILGQGPKLLIQFQNNGVVDDSQLPKDRFSAERLKGVDSTLKIQPAKLEDSAVYLCASSYTGDRAPFFGSGTQLSVL.

This clone was detected only once. J is TRBJ2-5 and V is TRBV19; 11 bases are a match to TRBD2. The CDR3 runs 16 residues. Germline V CDR1 and CDR2: LNHDA, SQIVND (reference sequence). V shed 5 bases, J shed 4 bases, and the junction held 9 bases outside the gene matches. The CDR3, as DNA: TGTGCCAGTAGTGCCCCCTTAGCGGGGGGGTTAGAGACCCAGTACTTC. This codes for CASSAPLAGGLETQYF.

V is TRBV5-1 and J is TRBJ2-2; perhaps TRBD2 as D (6 bases). The CDR3 runs to 16 residues. The germline V gene has CDR1 SGHRS and CDR2 YFSETQ. V lost 0 bases to trimming and J lost 2 bases, with 11 bases between them. CDR3 protein: CASSLGHGGNTGELFF. CDR3 DNA: TGCGCCAGCAGCTTGGGCCACGGGGGAAACACCGGGGAGCTGTTTTTT.

The CDR3 coding sequence is TGTGCCAGCAGCGACAGGTTAAGCTCTGGAAACACCATATATTTT. It codes for CASSDRLSSGNTIYF. The J gene is TRBJ1-3, the V gene TRBV9; D might be TRBD1 (5 bases). The germline V gene has CDR1 SGDLS and CDR2 YYNGEE. With 3 bases removed from V and 0 bases from J, the gap between germline ends came to 10 bases. The CDR3 totals 15 residues.

The chain has TRBV2 and TRBJ2-5, with 11 bases that match TRBD2. Germline CDR1 reads SNHLY; CDR2 reads FYNNEI. CDR3 length: 17 amino acids. V gave up 1 base and J gave up 1 base; unmatched junction bases: 5. CDR3 sequence reads: CASSEELAGVLQETQYF. The CDR3 DNA sequence: TGTGCCAGCAGTGAAGAACTAGCGGGAGTGCTCCAAGAGACCCAGTACTTC.